One TCR beta chain is described in this entry. Version v3.0 of the immunoSEQ assay was performed at survey level. Assay used: immunoSEQ multiplex PCR; TCRdb lists only in-frame clones, some missing. The sample consists of about 24,000 clones, 70% to 85% of them appearing once. V dropped 3 bases and J dropped 7; count of bases not matched to a gene: 13. From germline, CDR1 is MNHNS and CDR2 SASEGT. CDR3 size: 16 residues. Per donor, a minimum of one pre-ART and a minimum of two post-ART PBMC samples were available. Without exception, participants with HIV were treated in the United States. These data come from a study of long-term antiretroviral therapy in people with HIV. Across the whole study: The earliest samples predate the 2015 immediate-ART recommendation by about a decade.

The sequences come from unsorted PBMCs, collected 4.4 years after starting antiretroviral therapy. This receptor was identified in a man aged 25 to 40 with HIV. The chain is built from TRBV6-1 and TRBJ1-2, with 8 positions matching TRBD1. CDR3 sequence: CASSDDAGGVGSGYTF. Written as DNA, the CDR3 is TGTGCCAGCAGTGATGACGCAGGGGGCGTTGGCTCTGGCTACACCTTC.